This T cell receptor beta chain was observed in a study of T cell responses to AZD1222 COVID-19 vaccine. This clone occurred once. What it recognizes is unknown. This CDR3 has 16 residues. Germline CDR1 LGHNA, CDR2 YSLEER. Trimming at V came to 4 bases and at J to 2 bases, leaving 5 bases not matched to a gene. Whole-study results and caveats: Seropositivity was recorded at baseline in only 6 or 7 AZD1222 recipients. Following two doses of AZD1222, Spike-specific TCR breadth and depth rose.

TCRdb's table, derived via immunoSEQ multiplex PCR, lists solely in-frame clones and lacks some. This sample has fewer than 200,000 clones, with 90% to 95% found just once. This receptor was identified in an adult who received the MenACWY meningococcal vaccine as a control. Sequences were derived from peripheral blood, sampled 28 days after the second dose of the MenACWY control vaccine. The rearrangement uses TRBV4-3 and TRBJ2-3; 11 positions agree with TRBD2. The CDR3 DNA reads TGCGCCAGCAGCCTACTGGGACTAGCGGACACAGATACGCAGTATTTT. This translates into CASSLLGLADTDTQYF.